This entry lists 17 T cell receptor beta chains sequenced from one sample in a study of cytomegalovirus exposure and HLA in healthy donors. Primers included in the PCR were 60 Vbeta and 13 Jbeta primers. Clones were sequenced by immunoSEQ multiplex PCR, and TCRdb holds only the in-frame ones, with some missing. This table holds approximately 190,000 clones, 10% to 15% found once. The specimen was PBMCs. The source is a man aged 50-59 years in good health and CMV-seropositive.

The rearrangement uses TRBV5-4 and TRBJ2-5; 7 nucleotides match TRBD2. The CDR3 consists of 14 residues. The junction had 5 bases not matched to a gene; V was cut back by 4 bases and J by 2 bases. Germline V gives CDR1 SGHNT, CDR2 YYREEE (reference sequence). CDR3 residues: CASSPAGRQETQYF. In DNA form, the CDR3 reads TGTGCCAGCAGCCCAGCGGGGAGGCAAGAGACCCAGTACTTC.

V is TRBV7-9 and J is TRBJ2-7; 11 nucleotides align to TRBD1. The J segment lost 2 bases and the V segment lost 5 bases, leaving 11 bases of the junction unmatched. CDR1 is SEHNR and CDR2 is FQNEAQ in the germline V gene (reference sequence). The CDR3 is made up of 17 amino acids. The CDR3 spells CASSPALDRGLTYEQYF. DNA of the CDR3: TGTGCCAGCAGCCCAGCCCTGGACAGGGGGCTGACCTACGAGCAGTACTTC.

This clone occurred a few times. This chain joins TRBV10-2 and TRBJ1-5; no firm D call. The CDR3 runs 13 residues. The V gene's germline CDR1 is WSHSY and CDR2 SAAADI. V was clipped by 7 bases and J by 4 bases, with 11 bases between them. The CDR3 DNA sequence: TGCGCCAGCAACGGGGTGATTAATCAGCCCCAGCATTTT. It yields the protein CASNGVINQPQHF.

The CDR3 DNA reads TGTGCCAGCAGTCGAAAACCCGGGACAGGGGCAACTAATGAAAAACTGTTTTTT. This sequence encodes CASSRKPGTGATNEKLFF. The V gene is TRBV27, the J gene TRBJ1-4; TRBD1 agrees at 10 bases. J lost 0 bases, V lost 5 bases, and 9 bases had no gene match. The CDR3 contains 18 residues. Germline V gene data show CDR1 as MNHEY and CDR2 as SMNVEV (reference sequence). Drawing the rest from reference TRBV27 and TRBJ1-4, the complete variable domain is EAQVTQNPRYLITVTGKKLTVTCSQNMNHEYMSWYRQDPGLGLRQIYYSMNVEVTDKGDVPEGYKVSRKEKRNFPLILESPSPNQTSLYFCASSRKPGTGATNEKLFFGSGTQLSVL.

This clone was recorded a few times. The CDR3, as DNA: TGTGCCTGGAGTGTCAGGCTCGGGGATGGCTACACCTTC. This codes for CAWSVRLGDGYTF. The chain couples TRBV30 to TRBJ1-2, with D hard to call. The CDR3 loop spans 13 amino acids. Trimming left V 0 bases short and J 6 bases short, with 11 bases between. CDR1 GTSNPN and CDR2 SVGIG come from the germline V gene (reference sequence).

The J gene is TRBJ1-2, the V gene TRBV15; D gene ambiguous. The CDR3 sequence is 15 residues long. CDR1 and CDR2 (germline): LNHNV, YYDKDF (reference sequence). Trimming cost V 0 bases and J 4 bases, with 12 bases left between them. CDR3 in amino acids: CATSRDREISYGYTF. CDR3 sequence (DNA): TGTGCCACCAGCAGAGATCGAGAGATATCCTATGGCTACACCTTC.

In its sample, this clone was seen a few times. V usage is TRBV14 and J usage is TRBJ1-5; tentatively, D is TRBD1 (5 bases). CDR3 length equals 13 residues. CDR1 is SGHDN and CDR2 is FVKESK in the germline V gene. With 4 bases removed from V and 4 bases from J, the gap between germline ends came to 8 bases. CDR3 sequence (DNA): TGTGCCAGCAGCCGGGACTTAAATCAGCCCCAGCATTTT. Protein sequence: CASSRDLNQPQHF.

In its sample, this clone was seen a few times. This chain joins TRBV7-2 and TRBJ1-6, with 7 bases fitting TRBD1. V lost 5 bases to trimming and J lost 7 bases; unmatched junction nucleotides: 5. The CDR3 totals 14 residues. Looked up from germline, CDR1 is SGHTA and CDR2 is FQGNSA. CDR3 bases: TGTGCCAGCAGCCGACAGGGACGGAATTCACCCCTCCACTTT. This sequence encodes CASSRQGRNSPLHF.

This chain joins TRBV7-2 and TRBJ2-3; a weak D match, TRBD2 (6 bases). Between the trimmed V and J ends, which lost 3 bases and 9 bases, there was a span of 16 bases. The CDR3 consists of 14 residues. Germline CDR1 and CDR2: SGHTA and FQGNSA. The CDR3 loop reads CASSFRGTSETQYF. The CDR3 DNA sequence: TGTGCCAGCAGCTTCCGGGGGACGTCTGAGACGCAGTATTTT.

This clone was seen a few times. This rearrangement joins TRBV27 to TRBJ1-2; 10 bases line up with TRBD1. The junction had 9 bases not matched to a gene; V was cut back by 6 bases and J by 5 bases. Germline V gives CDR1 MNHEY, CDR2 SMNVEV (reference sequence). This CDR3 comprises 15 residues. Here the CDR3 reads CASRNTGTGAYGYTF. The DNA for the CDR3 is TGTGCCAGCAGAAATACCGGGACAGGGGCTTATGGCTACACCTTC.

This chain links TRBV19 with TRBJ1-2; 8 bases are a match to TRBD1. V gave up 3 bases and J gave up 2 bases; unmatched junction bases: 5. The CDR3 is made up of 15 amino acids. Germline CDR1 reads LNHDA; CDR2 reads SQIVND (reference sequence). The CDR3 DNA is TGTGCCAGTAGTATCCCAGGGGGCGACAACTATGGCTACACCTTC. Translation gives CASSIPGGDNYGYTF.

In this sample, this clone turned up a few times. V is TRBV11-3 and J is TRBJ2-1; perhaps TRBD1 as D (6 bases). The CDR3 runs to 13 residues. From germline, CDR1 is SGHNT and CDR2 YENEEA. The V and J ends lost 4 bases and 7 bases respectively, with 11 bases between them. The CDR3 here is CASSSTGLNEQFF. CDR3 coding DNA: TGTGCCAGCAGCTCTACAGGGTTAAATGAGCAGTTCTTC.

The chain uses TRBV5-1 and TRBJ2-1; 9 bases align to TRBD1. CDR1 is SGHRS and CDR2 is YFSETQ in the germline V gene. CDR3 length equals 13 residues. Unmatched junction bases numbered 6, after V lost 4 bases and J lost 10 bases. The CDR3 loop is CASSDGTGPEQFF. The CDR3, as DNA: TGCGCCAGCAGCGATGGGACAGGGCCCGAGCAGTTCTTC. The full variable domain, rest sourced from reference TRBV5-1 and TRBJ2-1, is KAGVTQTPRYLIKTRGQQVTLSCSPISGHRSVSWYQQTPGQGLQFLFEYFSETQRNKGNFPGRFSGRQFSNSRSEMNVSTLELGDSALYLCASSDGTGPEQFFGPGTRLTVL.

In this sample, this clone turned up a few times. The chain joins TRBV9 to TRBJ2-1, with 12 positions matching TRBD2. The trim removed 0 bases at V and 2 bases at J, leaving 6 bases unmatched. The germline gives CDR1 SGDLS, CDR2 YYNGEE. The CDR3 has 18 amino acids. DNA for the CDR3: TGTGCCAGCAGCGTAGGGCTAGCGGGGGGGCCCCCCTACAATGAGCAGTTCTTC. Protein: CASSVGLAGGPPYNEQFF. The full variable domain, completed using reference TRBV9 and TRBJ2-1, is DSGVTQTPKHLITATGQRVTLRCSPRSGDLSVYWYQQSLDQGLQFLIQYYNGEERAKGNILERFSAQQFPDLHSELNLSSLELGDSALYFCASSVGLAGGPPYNEQFFGPGTRLTVL.

This clone appeared a few times. V and J are TRBV2 and TRBJ2-5; 9 nucleotides line up with TRBD1. Germline values: CDR1 SNHLY, CDR2 FYNNEI. V shed 6 bases and J 2 bases; nucleotides not matched to a gene: 7. The CDR3 is 15 residues long. CDR3 sequence: CASRPRTGVQETQYF. Written as DNA, the CDR3 is TGTGCCAGCAGACCCAGGACAGGGGTACAAGAGACCCAGTACTTC.

There are a few counts of this clone. The chain links TRBV6-6 to TRBJ2-7; possibly TRBD1 for D (7 bases). Trimming pared 0 bases from V and 2 bases from J, leaving 11 bases between. The germline gives CDR1 MNHNY, CDR2 SVGAGI (reference sequence). The CDR3 spans 15 residues. Written as DNA, the CDR3 is TGTGCCAGCAGTTACTCGGCAGGGGGGCCCTACGAGCAGTACTTC. Residues: CASSYSAGGPYEQYF.

The rearrangement joins TRBV5-6 to TRBJ2-1; 14 bases match TRBD2. The J segment lost 5 bases and the V segment lost 3 bases, leaving 1 base of the junction unmatched. The germline V gene has CDR1 SGHDT and CDR2 YYEEEE. This CDR3 is built from 15 residues. CDR3 DNA: TGTGCCAGCAGCTGGGGACTAGCGGGGGACAATGAGCAGTTCTTC. It is translated as CASSWGLAGDNEQFF.